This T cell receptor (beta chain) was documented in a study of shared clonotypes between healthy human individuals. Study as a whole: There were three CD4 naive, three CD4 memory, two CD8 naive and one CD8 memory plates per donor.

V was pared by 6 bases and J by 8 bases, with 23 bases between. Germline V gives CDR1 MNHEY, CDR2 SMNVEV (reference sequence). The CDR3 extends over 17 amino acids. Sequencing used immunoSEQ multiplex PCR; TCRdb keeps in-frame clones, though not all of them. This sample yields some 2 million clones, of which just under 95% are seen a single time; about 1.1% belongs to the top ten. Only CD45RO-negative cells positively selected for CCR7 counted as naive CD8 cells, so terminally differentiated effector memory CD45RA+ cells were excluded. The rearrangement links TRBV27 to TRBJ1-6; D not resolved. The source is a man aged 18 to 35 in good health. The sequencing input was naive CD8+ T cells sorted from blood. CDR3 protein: CASRSSRARVSDSPLHF. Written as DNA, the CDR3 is TGTGCCAGCAGGTCCAGCCGGGCCCGCGTATCGGATTCACCCCTCCACTTT.